Each of the 9 T cell receptor beta chains below was sequenced from the same sample in a study of PD-L1 blockade in urothelial cancer. The table came from immunoSEQ multiplex PCR; TCRdb's copy has only in-frame clones and leaves some out. The sample includes about 100,000 clones, roughly nine tenths of them seen just once. The sequenced sample was PBMCs, obtained around atezolizumab (anti-PD-L1) treatment. The receptors were gathered from a woman older than 75 with urothelial cancer.

This chain uses TRBV5-4 with TRBJ2-7, with D possibly being TRBD2 (5 bases). V was clipped by 2 bases and J by 0 bases, with 12 bases between them. CDR1 is SGHNT, CDR2 YYREEE, per germline (reference sequence). The CDR3 is 15 amino acids. The CDR3 region is CASSLSGYSSYEQYF. CDR3 in DNA: TGTGCCAGCAGCTTAAGCGGATACAGCTCCTACGAGCAGTACTTC.

The chain employs TRBV6-5 and TRBJ2-7, with a weak D call TRBD2 (5 bases). Per the germline V gene, CDR1 is MNHEY and CDR2 is SVGAGI. The V and J ends lost 5 bases and 3 bases respectively, with 14 bases between them. CDR3 size: 14 residues. The CDR3 nucleotides read TGTGCCAGCAGTCCCCCGAGGGCCGGCTACGAGCAGTACTTC. It codes for CASSPPRAGYEQYF.

The chain combines TRBV27 with TRBJ1-5; D unclear. The CDR3 has 13 residues. Germline CDR1 reads MNHEY; CDR2 reads SMNVEV (reference sequence). Trimming pared 5 bases from V and 6 bases from J, leaving 11 bases between. The CDR3 is CASSHRSGQPQHF. The DNA of the CDR3 is TGTGCCAGCAGTCACCGATCGGGTCAGCCCCAGCATTTT.

V is TRBV4-1 and J is TRBJ2-7; 7 bases are shared with TRBD2. The CDR3 loop spans 15 amino acids. Germline V CDR1 and CDR2: MGHRA, YSYEKL. V gave up 0 bases and J gave up 3 bases; unmatched junction bases: 5. The CDR3, as DNA: TGCGCCAGCAGCCAAGATTCAGCGGGGCGCTACGAGCAGTACTTC. As protein: CASSQDSAGRYEQYF.

This clone was seen a handful of times. V is TRBV4-2 and J is TRBJ1-4; D is undetermined. The V and J ends lost 1 base and 8 bases respectively, with 14 bases between them. Germline loops: CDR1 LGHNA, CDR2 YNFKEQ. This CDR3 contains 15 residues. CDR3 protein: CASSQVGGVSEKLFF. The CDR3 DNA sequence: TGTGCCAGCAGCCAAGTTGGCGGGGTGTCGGAAAAACTGTTTTTT.

The CDR3 nucleotides read TGTGCCAGCAGCTTAGATCGGGGTACGCAGTATTTT. It codes for CASSLDRGTQYF. This chain uses TRBV7-8 with TRBJ2-3; D may be TRBD2 (5 bases). The length of the CDR3 is 12 residues. V gave up 1 base and J gave up 8 bases, with 7 bases separating them. The germline V gene encodes CDR1 SGHVS and CDR2 FQNEAQ.

This chain connects TRBV19 to TRBJ2-5; TRBD2 aligns across 11 bases. V lost 3 bases and J lost 5; bases outside the gene matches: 8. Germline-derived CDR1 and CDR2 are LNHDA and SQIVND (reference sequence). This CDR3 region has 16 residues. CDR3 sequence reads: CASSIAASGRRETQYF. Written as DNA, the CDR3 is TGTGCCAGTAGTATTGCGGCTAGCGGGAGGCGGGAGACCCAGTACTTC.

V and J are TRBV5-4 and TRBJ1-1; possible D gene TRBD1, 5 bases. V gave up 7 bases and J gave up 5 bases, with 15 bases separating them. This CDR3 has 13 residues. Per the germline V gene, CDR1 is SGHNT and CDR2 is YYREEE (reference sequence). The CDR3 DNA reads TGTGCCAGCGGAGCGGGGGGGGATACTGAAGCTTTCTTT. Protein sequence: CASGAGGDTEAFF.

The chain combines TRBV27 with TRBJ2-7, with a tentative D call TRBD2 (5 bases). CDR3 length: 14 residues. CDR1 is MNHEY and CDR2 is SMNVEV in the germline V gene (reference sequence). V shed 6 bases and J shed 3 bases, with 15 bases lying between them. The CDR3 loop reads CASSRSGGFYEQYF. The CDR3, as DNA: TGTGCCAGCAGCCGATCAGGCGGGTTCTACGAGCAGTACTTC.